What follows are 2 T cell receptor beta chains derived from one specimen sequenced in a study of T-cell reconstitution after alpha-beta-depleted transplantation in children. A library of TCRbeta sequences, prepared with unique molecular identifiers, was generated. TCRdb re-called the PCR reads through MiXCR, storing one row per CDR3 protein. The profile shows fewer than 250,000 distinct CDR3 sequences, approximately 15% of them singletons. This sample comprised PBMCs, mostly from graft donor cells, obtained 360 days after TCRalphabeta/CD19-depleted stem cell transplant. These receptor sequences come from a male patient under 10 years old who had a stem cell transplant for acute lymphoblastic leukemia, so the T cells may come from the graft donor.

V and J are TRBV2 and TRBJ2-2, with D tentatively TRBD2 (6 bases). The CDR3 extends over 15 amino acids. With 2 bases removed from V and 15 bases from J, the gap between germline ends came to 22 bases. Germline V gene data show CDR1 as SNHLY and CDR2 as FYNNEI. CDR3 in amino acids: CASSELSFGGDLLFF. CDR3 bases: TGTGCCAGCAGTGAACTGTCGTTTGGAGGGGACTTGTTGTTTTTT. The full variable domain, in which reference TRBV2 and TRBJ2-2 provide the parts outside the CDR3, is EPEVTQTPSHQVTQMGQEVILRCVPISNHLYFYWYRQILGQKVEFLVSFYNNEISEKSEIFDDQFSVERPDGSNFTLKIRSTKLEDSAMYFCASSELSFGGDLLFFGEGSRLTVL.

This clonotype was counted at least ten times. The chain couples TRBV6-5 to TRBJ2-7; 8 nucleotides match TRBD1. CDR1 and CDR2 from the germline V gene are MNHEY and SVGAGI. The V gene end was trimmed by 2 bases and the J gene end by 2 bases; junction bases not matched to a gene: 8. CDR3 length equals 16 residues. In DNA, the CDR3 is TGTGCCAGCAGTTACCTGGACAGGGTACGACCCTACGAGCAGTACTTC. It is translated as CASSYLDRVRPYEQYF.